These T cell receptor beta chains were read from a single sample in a study of blood T cell repertoires in COVID-19. Data came from immunoSEQ multiplex PCR; TCRdb stores just in-frame clones and leaves some out. The data show around 400,000 clones, 87% seen once. Sequencing used peripheral blood. All receptors derive from a woman aged 55-70 years with COVID-19, enrolled during active disease. Each CDR3 is given without its conserved first and last residue.

TRBJ1-2 | TRBV5-1 | ASSLDRVNYGYT
TRBJ2-5 | TRBV7-6 | ASSLSSAQY
TRBJ1-6 | TRBV6-5 | ASGDRNSYNSPLH
TRBJ1-1 | TRBV5-1 | ASSTFAGESTEAF
TRBJ1-3 | TRBV19 | ASRSDRGRNTIY
TRBJ1-2 | TRBV11-2 | ASSLGWDRGSGYT
TRBJ1-4 | TRBV29-1 | SATTQPTNEKLF
TRBJ2-3 | TRBV4-1 | ASSQGASGGTDTQY
TRBJ2-5 | TRBV6-5 | ASSLGTFQETQY
TRBJ1-2 | TRBV5-1 | ASSEGGTAYT
TRBJ1-1 | TRBV7-9 | ASSHGDRGGTEAF
TRBJ1-6 | TRBV5-1 | ASSAEQGSSNSPLH
TRBJ1-1 | TRBV5-4 | ASSLRPTSNTEAF
TRBJ2-5 | TRBV20-1 | SASGDRRGQETQY
TRBJ2-1 | TRBV7-9 | ASSLALNRVQF
TRBJ1-2 | TRBV3-1/TRBV3-2 | ASSLADSPPYGYT
TRBJ1-6 | TRBV4-2 | ASSQDLTRGYSPLH
TRBJ2-1 | TRBV5-1 | ASSLVAGGTYNEQF
TRBJ1-1 | TRBV28 | ASSYFRGSNTEAF
TRBJ1-1 | TRBV10-3 | AARTENTEAF
TRBJ2-7 | TRBV7-6 | ASSLVRGSYEQY
TRBJ1-6 | TRBV7-2 | ASRGPINSPLH
TRBJ2-7 | TRBV2 | ASTGGQGAYEQY
TRBJ2-1 | TRBV7-9 | ASSPGLAGLSSYNEQF
TRBJ1-1 | TRBV14 | ASSLLQGGPTEAF
TRBJ1-2 | TRBV7-2 | ASSLSGTGGSGYT
TRBJ2-7 | TRBV5-6 | ASSPGLAGTYEQY
TRBJ2-1 | TRBV4-1 | ASRRAGGDNEQF
TRBJ2-1 | TRBV5-4 | ASRKAGTGGIYEQF
TRBJ2-1 | TRBV30 | AWSVGLAGIYEQF
TRBJ1-6 | TRBV5-1 | ASSSDRDNSPLH
TRBJ1-1 | TRBV6-5 | ATTPRDLTEAF
TRBJ1-2 | TRBV6-6 | ATEEGGGYGYT
TRBJ2-2 | TRBV10-2 | ASSRGGARTGELF
TRBJ1-4 | TRBV19 | ASRPGGNEKLF
TRBJ2-7 | TRBV6-5 | ASSYRGQHEQY
TRBJ1-1 | TRBV5-1 | ASSLDRGSTEAF
TRBJ1-2 | TRBV5-1 | ASSPTGQGNGYT
TRBJ1-2 | TRBV18 | ASSLGWGLSNYGYT
TRBJ2-5 | TRBV18 | ASSAYQETQY
TRBJ1-3 | TRBV19 | ASSISGSGNTIY
TRBJ2-5 | TRBV23-1 | ASSPGTGAQETQY
TRBJ1-6 | TRBV21-1 | ASSATERGQESPLH
TRBJ2-6 | TRBV3-1/TRBV3-2 | ASSQNGLFTGANVLT
TRBJ2-1 | TRBV7-9 | ASGTGLAGFFNEQF
TRBJ2-6 | TRBV5-4 | ASSPRQGAAGANVLT
TRBJ1-3 | TRBV9 | ASSVASGSSGNTIY
TRBJ2-6 | TRBV6-2/TRBV6-3 | ASSSQGYPGANVLT
TRBJ2-7 | TRBV5-1 | ASSSGGAPWEQY
TRBJ1-1 | TRBV20-1 | SARQNTEAF
TRBJ2-5 | TRBV11-2 | ASSLDGVGGYQETQY
TRBJ2-1 | TRBV11-2 | ASSHRTRWPNEQF
TRBJ2-3 | TRBV20-1 | SASRSDTQY
TRBJ2-1 | TRBV5-1 | ASSWNAGTPYNEQF